This TCR beta chain was found in a study of blood T cell repertoires in COVID-19 (dated by TCRdb to about 2020). For context, the study as a whole: The collaborator samples originated in the United States, Italy and Spain and spanned the acute and convalescent phases of COVID-19. Deeply sampled blood TCRbeta repertoires from subjects exposed to, actively infected with, or recovered from COVID-19 were included in the dataset. Where available, HLA class I and class II types were obtained from metadata supplied by the sample provider rather than from assay-based typing. The material from the prospective study consisted of cDNA or gDNA derived from T cells, B-cell-depleted T cells, or PBMCs. The samples were drawn from two sources: the first 160 participants of the ongoing ImmuneRACE study, and about 1,300 subjects contributed by 6 global collaborators. A de-identified subject ID, COVID-19 status, age in years and sex were almost always included in the sample metadata. The repertoires were released in a freely available public database intended as a resource for research on the immune response to SARS-CoV-2. Points the paper makes about the study in general: How much clinical and demographic metadata was included differed by source and by participant, and the metadata was provided uncurated.

A word on this clone: Its antigen is unknown. The sample holds no much larger clone one base away, and base qualities are not on file.

The CDR3 numbers 13 residues from cysteine through phenylalanine. Only CDR3 DNA is held: 39 bases, read in frame from base 1. Reading the germline V gene gives CDR1 MNHEY and CDR2 SVGAGI. V and J lose 5 bases and 5 bases, and a span of 12 bases separates them. Collaborating institutions collected whole blood in K2EDTA tubes following their own protocols. For TCRbeta analysis, collaborator samples were shipped as frozen whole blood, as isolated PBMCs, or as DNA extracted from either sample type. The immunoSEQ Assay, a bias-controlled multiplex PCR, was used to amplify TCRbeta CDR3 regions from genomic DNA. The study's processing was this. The number of nucleated cells in each sample was estimated by amplification of reference gene primers within the assay. To quantify the absolute abundance of each unique TCRbeta CDR3 rearrangement, sequence reads were collapsed and filtered. Productive Simpson clonality was computed per sample as the square root of Simpson's diversity index over productive rearrangements. TCRdb took this table from immuneACCESS and kept in-frame rearrangements with V and J called. Such tables lack part of the clones; where checked against another copy, unresolved V genes explain under half of the gap, and the rest is unexplained. The D gene and trimming were derived from the DNA, and the V and J assignments and clone size from that table. In all, the sample holds approximately 45,000 clones, and roughly 73% of those were seen once. The top ten hold around 60% of the sample.

The clonotype originates from a man aged 80 or over with acute or convalescent COVID-19. The sequencing sample was made of peripheral blood. Recombination linked TRBV6-5 to TRBJ2-5; no confident D gene assignment can be made. The nucleotides read TGTGCCAGCAGTCCTTTTTTTGGCGAGACCCAGTACTTC. Its amino acids are CASSPFFGETQYF.